The entry that follows covers one T cell receptor beta chain sequence. Its target is not known. These data originate in a study of CD8 T cells in ankylosing spondylitis. This CDR3 contains 16 residues. Germline CDR1 reads SGHDN; CDR2 reads FVKESK. Trimming cost V 4 bases and J 1 base; bases outside gene matches: 5. Construction of TCR beta libraries was performed using quantitative 5'-RACE with molecular barcodes. TCRdb reprocessed the 5' RACE reads via MiXCR and lists one record per CDR3 protein. The sample carries under 250,000 distinct CDR3 sequences, about 11% recorded once. Findings and limits, study-wide: In ankylosing spondylitis patients, matched synovial fluid reportedly showed significant enrichment of disease-linked clones. Apparently characteristic of ankylosing spondylitis blood was a TCR beta motif (fewer than 10 highly homologous variants).

Sequenced sample: blood, either unsorted or a sorted T cell fraction (not recorded which). This clonotype originated in a male donor with ankylosing spondylitis or in good health (not recorded which). The chain employs TRBV14 and TRBJ2-2, with TRBD1 identical over 8 bases. CDR3 region: CASSRPGQVNTGELFF. Written as DNA, the CDR3 is TGTGCCAGCAGCCGCCCGGGACAGGTGAACACCGGGGAGCTGTTTTTT.